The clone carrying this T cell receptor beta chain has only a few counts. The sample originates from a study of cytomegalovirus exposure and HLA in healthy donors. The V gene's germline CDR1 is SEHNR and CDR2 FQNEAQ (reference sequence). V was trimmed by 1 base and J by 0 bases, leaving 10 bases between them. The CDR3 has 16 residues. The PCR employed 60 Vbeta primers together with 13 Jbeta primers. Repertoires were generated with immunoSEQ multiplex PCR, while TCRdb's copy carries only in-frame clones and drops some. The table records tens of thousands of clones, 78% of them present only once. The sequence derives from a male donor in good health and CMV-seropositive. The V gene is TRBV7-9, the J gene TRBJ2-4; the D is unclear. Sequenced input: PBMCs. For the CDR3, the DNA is TGTGCCAGCAGCTTAGGAGAGGCCGGAGCCAAAAACATTCAGTACTTC. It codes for CASSLGEAGAKNIQYF.